This T cell receptor (beta chain) was identified in a study of cytomegalovirus exposure and HLA in healthy donors. This clone was detected only once. Its antigen remains unidentified. PCR amplification relied on 60 Vbeta primers (plus 13 Jbeta primers). The protocol was immunoSEQ multiplex PCR, while the TCRdb copy is restricted to in-frame clones and leaves out a portion. Seen here are roughly 200,000 clones, around 86% observed once, and the top ten hold 1.3%. Study outcomes and limitations: The listing of 150 to 200 TCR beta chains classed them as cytomegalovirus-associated. Rates of TCR association differed by HLA locus in a later analysis, with DRB1 highest and HLA-C lowest. The majority of CMV-associated TCR beta chains were reported as apparently HLA-restricted in a later analysis.

Germline V gives CDR1 SGHVS, CDR2 FQNEAQ. The CDR3 sequence is 18 residues long. With V trimmed by 1 base and J by 5 bases, 14 bases remained unmatched. The chain links TRBV7-8 to TRBJ2-5; 9 bases line up with TRBD2. Sequenced material: PBMCs. The receptor comes from a man aged 25-45 years in good health and CMV-seronegative. Written as DNA, the CDR3 is TGTGCCAGCAGCTTAGGCCCAGGGGTAGCGGGAGTGAGGGAGACCCAGTACTTC. Translating it yields CASSLGPGVAGVRETQYF. The complete variable domain, with remaining parts taken from reference TRBV7-8 and TRBJ2-5, reads GAGVSQSPRYKVAKRGQDVALRCDPISGHVSLFWYQQALGQGPEFLTYFQNEAQLDKSGLPSDRFFAERPEGSVSTLKIQRTQQEDSAVYLCASSLGPGVAGVRETQYFGPGTRLLVL.